What follows are 2 T cell receptor beta chains derived from one specimen sequenced in a study of PD-1 blockade in classical Hodgkin lymphoma. Generated by immunoSEQ multiplex PCR, the TCRdb table keeps only in-frame clones and is missing some. Here the sample spans fewer than 30,000 clones, 70% to 80% being singletons. Time point reported: cycle 4 day 1 (C4D1), after 5 to 7 weeks of nivolumab. Each of the patients experienced relapse following autologous stem cell transplantation, and their brentuximab vedotin exposure differed. Magnetic negative selection purified CD4+ T cells from thawed PBMCs. The source material was CD4+ T cells from blood, sampled before the fourth cycle of nivolumab. All receptors come from a human donor with classical Hodgkin lymphoma.

The chain has TRBV4-1 and TRBJ1-5; TRBD1 agrees at 10 bases. The CDR3 is made up of 16 amino acids. Germline V gene data show CDR1 as MGHRA and CDR2 as YSYEKL. The V gene end was trimmed by 1 base and the J gene end by 3 bases; junction bases not matched to a gene: 3. The CDR3 region is CASSQGGTGVNQPQHF. In DNA form, the CDR3 reads TGCGCCAGCAGCCAAGGAGGGACAGGGGTCAATCAGCCCCAGCATTTT.

This clone was picked up one time. The genes are TRBV5-8 and TRBJ2-7; the D gene is possibly TRBD1 (5 bases). Germline lookup yields CDR1 SGHTS and CDR2 YDEGEE. The V end was cut by 6 bases, the J end by 2 bases, with 15 bases between. The CDR3 contains 14 residues. CDR3 protein: CASTHPAGPYEQYF. The CDR3 DNA reads as TGTGCCAGCACCCATCCGGCAGGGCCCTACGAGCAGTACTTC.